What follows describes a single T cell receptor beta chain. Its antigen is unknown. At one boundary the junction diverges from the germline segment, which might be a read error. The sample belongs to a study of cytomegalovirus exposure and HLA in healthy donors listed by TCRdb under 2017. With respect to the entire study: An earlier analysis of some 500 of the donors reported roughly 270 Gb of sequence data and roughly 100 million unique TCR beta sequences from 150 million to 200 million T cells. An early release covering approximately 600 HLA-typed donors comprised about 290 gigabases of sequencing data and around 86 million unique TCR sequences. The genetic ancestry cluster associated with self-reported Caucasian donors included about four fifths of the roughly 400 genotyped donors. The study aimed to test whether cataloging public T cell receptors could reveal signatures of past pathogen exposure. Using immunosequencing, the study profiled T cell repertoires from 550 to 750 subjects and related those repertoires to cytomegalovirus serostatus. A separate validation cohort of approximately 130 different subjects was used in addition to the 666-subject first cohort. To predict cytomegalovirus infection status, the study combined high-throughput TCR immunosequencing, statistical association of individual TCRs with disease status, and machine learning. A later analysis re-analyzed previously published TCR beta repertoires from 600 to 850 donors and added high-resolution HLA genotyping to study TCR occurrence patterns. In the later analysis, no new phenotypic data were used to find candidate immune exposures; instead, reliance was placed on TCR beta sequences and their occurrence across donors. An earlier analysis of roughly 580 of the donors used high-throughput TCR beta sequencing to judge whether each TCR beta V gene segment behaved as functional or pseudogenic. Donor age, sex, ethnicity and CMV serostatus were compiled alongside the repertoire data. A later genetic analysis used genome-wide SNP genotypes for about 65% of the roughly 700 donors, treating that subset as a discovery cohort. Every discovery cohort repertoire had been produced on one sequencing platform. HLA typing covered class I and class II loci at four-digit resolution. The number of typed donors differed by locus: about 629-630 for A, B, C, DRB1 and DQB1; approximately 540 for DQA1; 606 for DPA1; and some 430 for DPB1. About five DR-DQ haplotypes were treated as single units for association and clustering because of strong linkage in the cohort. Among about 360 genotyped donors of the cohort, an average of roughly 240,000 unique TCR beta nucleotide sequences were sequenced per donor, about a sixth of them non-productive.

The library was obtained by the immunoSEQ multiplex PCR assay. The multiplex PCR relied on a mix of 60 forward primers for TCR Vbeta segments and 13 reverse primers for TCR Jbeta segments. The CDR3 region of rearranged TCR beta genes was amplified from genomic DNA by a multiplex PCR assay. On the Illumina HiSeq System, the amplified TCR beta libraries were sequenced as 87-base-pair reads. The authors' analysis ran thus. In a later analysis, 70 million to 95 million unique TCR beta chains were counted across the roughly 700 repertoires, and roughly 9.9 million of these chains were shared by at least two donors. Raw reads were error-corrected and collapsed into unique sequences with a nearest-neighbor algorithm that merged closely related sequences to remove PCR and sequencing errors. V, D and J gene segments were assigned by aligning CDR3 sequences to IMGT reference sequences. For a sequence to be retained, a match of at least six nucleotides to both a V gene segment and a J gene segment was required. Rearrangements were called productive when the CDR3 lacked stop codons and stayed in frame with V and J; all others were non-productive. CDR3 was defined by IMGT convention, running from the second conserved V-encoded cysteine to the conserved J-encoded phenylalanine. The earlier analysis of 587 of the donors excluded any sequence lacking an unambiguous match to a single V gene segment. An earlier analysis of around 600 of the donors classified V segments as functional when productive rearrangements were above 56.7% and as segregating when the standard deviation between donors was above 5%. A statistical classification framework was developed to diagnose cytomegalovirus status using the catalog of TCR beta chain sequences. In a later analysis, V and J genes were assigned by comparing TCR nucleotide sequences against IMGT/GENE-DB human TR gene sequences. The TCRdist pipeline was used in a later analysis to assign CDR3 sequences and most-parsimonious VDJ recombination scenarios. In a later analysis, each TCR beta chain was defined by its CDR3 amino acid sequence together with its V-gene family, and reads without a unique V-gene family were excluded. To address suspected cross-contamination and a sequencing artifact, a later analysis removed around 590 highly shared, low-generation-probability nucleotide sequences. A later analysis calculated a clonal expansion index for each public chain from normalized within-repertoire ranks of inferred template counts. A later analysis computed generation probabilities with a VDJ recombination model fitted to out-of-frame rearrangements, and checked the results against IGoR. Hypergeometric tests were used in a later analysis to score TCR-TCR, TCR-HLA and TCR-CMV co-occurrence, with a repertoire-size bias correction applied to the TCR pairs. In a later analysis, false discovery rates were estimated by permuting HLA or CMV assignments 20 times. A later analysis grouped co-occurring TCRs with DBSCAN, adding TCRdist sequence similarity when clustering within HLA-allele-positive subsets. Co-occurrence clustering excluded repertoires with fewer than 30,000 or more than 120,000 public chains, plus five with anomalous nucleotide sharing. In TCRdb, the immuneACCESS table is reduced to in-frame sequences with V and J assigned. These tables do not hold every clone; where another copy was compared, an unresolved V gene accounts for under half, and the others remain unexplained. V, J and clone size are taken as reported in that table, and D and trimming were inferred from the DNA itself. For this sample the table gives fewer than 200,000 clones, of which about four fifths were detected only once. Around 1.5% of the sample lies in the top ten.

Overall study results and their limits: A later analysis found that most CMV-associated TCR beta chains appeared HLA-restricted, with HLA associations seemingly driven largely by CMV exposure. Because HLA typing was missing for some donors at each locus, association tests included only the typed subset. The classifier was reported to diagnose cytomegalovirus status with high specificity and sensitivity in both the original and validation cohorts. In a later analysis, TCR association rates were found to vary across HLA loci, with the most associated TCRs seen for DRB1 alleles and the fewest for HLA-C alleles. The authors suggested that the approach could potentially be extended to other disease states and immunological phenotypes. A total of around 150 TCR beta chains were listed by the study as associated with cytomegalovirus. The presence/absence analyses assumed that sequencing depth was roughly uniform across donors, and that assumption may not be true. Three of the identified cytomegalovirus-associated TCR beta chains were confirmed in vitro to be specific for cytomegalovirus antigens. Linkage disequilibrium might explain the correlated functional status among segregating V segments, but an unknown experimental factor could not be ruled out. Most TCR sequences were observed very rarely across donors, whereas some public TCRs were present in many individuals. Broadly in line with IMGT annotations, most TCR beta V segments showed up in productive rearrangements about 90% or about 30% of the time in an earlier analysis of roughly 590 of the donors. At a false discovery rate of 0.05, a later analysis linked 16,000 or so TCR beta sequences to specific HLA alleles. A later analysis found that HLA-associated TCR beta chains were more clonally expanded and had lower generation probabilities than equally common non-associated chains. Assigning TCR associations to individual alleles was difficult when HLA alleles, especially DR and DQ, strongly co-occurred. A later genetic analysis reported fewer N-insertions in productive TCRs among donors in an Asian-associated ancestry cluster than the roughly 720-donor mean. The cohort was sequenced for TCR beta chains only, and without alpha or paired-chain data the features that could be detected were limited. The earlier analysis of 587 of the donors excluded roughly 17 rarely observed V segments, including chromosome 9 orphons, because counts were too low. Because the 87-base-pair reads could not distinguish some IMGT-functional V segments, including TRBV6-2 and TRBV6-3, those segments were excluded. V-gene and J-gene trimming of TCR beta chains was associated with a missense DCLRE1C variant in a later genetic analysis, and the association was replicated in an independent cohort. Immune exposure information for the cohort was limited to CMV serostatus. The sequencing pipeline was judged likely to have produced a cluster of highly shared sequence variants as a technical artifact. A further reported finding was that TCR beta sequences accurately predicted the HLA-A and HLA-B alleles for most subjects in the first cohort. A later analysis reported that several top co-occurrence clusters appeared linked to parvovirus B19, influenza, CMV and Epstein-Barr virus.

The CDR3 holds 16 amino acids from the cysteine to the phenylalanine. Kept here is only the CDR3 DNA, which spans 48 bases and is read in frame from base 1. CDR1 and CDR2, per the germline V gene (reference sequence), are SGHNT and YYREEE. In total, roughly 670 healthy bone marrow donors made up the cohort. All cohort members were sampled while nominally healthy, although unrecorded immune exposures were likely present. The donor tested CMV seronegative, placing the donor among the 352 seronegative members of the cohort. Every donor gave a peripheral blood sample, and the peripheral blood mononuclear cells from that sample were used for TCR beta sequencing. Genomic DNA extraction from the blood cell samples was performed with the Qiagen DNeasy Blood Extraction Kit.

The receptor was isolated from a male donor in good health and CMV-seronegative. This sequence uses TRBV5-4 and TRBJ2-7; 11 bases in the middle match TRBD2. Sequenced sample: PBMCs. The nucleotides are TGTGCCGGCAGTACAACCGTGGAGGGAGGACTAGCGGGGCAGTACTTC. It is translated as CAGSTTVEGGLAGQYF.